The rows below give T cell receptor beta chains drawn from one sample of a study of cytomegalovirus exposure and HLA in healthy donors. The table came from immunoSEQ multiplex PCR; TCRdb's copy has only in-frame clones and leaves some out. This sample carries about 160,000 clones, with about 1.2% going to the ten biggest clones. The sequenced sample was PBMCs. The receptors stem from a woman in her sixties in good health and CMV-seronegative. The CDR3 runs from the conserved cysteine through the conserved F or W. The D gene is left open where the match is weak.

TRBJ2-7 TRBV29-1 TRBD2 CSVVGLAGGFHEQYF TGCAGCGTTGTAGGACTAGCGGGGGGTTTCCACGAGCAGTACTTC
TRBJ1-6 TRBV7-9 - CASSQGNSPLHF TGTGCCAGCAGTCAGGGTAATTCACCCCTCCACTTT
TRBJ2-1 TRBV5-1 TRBD1 CASSLALPGQVTPYNEQFF TGCGCCAGCAGCTTGGCCCTTCCGGGACAGGTGACCCCTTACAATGAGCAGTTCTTC
TRBJ2-1 TRBV5-4 TRBD2 CASSFMGGDEQFF TGTGCCAGCAGCTTCATGGGGGGGGATGAGCAGTTCTTC
TRBJ2-1 TRBV6-1 TRBD2 CASSGASGGAYNGQFF TGTGCCAGCAGTGGAGCTAGCGGGGGGGCCTACAATGGGCAGTTCTTC
TRBJ2-5 TRBV7-7 - CASSQGGVGETQYF TGTGCCAGCAGCCAGGGGGGAGTCGGGGAGACCCAGTACTTC
TRBJ1-1 TRBV29-1 - CSVENQWNTEAFF TGCAGCGTTGAAAATCAGTGGAACACTGAAGCTTTCTTT
TRBJ1-1 TRBV18 TRBD1 CASSLGTAYMNTEAFF TGTGCCAGCTCCCTCGGGACAGCTTATATGAACACTGAAGCTTTCTTT
TRBJ2-7 TRBV27 TRBD1 CASSPLSDRGQEYF TGTGCCAGCAGTCCCCTATCGGACAGGGGGCAGGAGTACTTC
TRBJ2-1 TRBV15 - CATSREGGRARYEQFF TGTGCCACCAGCAGAGAGGGGGGAAGGGCCAGGTATGAGCAGTTCTTC
TRBJ2-3 TRBV5-4 - CASSLQGDTQYF TGTGCCAGCAGCCTTCAGGGAGATACGCAGTATTTT
TRBJ2-5 TRBV6-5 - CASSYSRFFQETQYF TGTGCCAGCAGTTACTCCCGGTTCTTTCAAGAGACCCAGTACTTC
TRBJ1-2 TRBV18 TRBD1 CATTEGAQGYTF TGTGCCACAACGGAGGGGGCGCAAGGCTACACCTTC
TRBJ1-2 TRBV6-5 TRBD1 CASSYSSRDRVFGYTF TGTGCCAGCAGTTACTCTTCCCGGGACAGGGTTTTTGGCTACACCTTC
TRBJ2-3 TRBV5-6 TRBD2 CASSLARTSGGPGTDTQYF TGTGCCAGCAGCTTGGCCCGGACTAGCGGGGGGCCAGGCACAGATACGCAGTATTTT
TRBJ2-3 TRBV29-1 TRBD1 CSVKLGTGVDTQYF TGCAGCGTCAAATTGGGGACAGGGGTAGATACGCAGTATTTT
TRBJ2-1 TRBV6-1 TRBD2 CASKAGLAINNEQFF TGTGCCAGCAAAGCGGGACTAGCTATTAACAATGAGCAGTTCTTC
TRBJ2-2 TRBV5-6 TRBD1 CASSSFKGAANTGELFF TGTGCCAGCAGCTCCTTCAAGGGGGCCGCGAACACCGGGGAGCTGTTTTTT
TRBJ1-5 TRBV19 - CASSIFRDGDQPQHF TGTGCCAGTAGTATTTTCAGGGATGGGGATCAGCCCCAGCATTTT
TRBJ1-2 TRBV9 - CASSVATAQRGYTF TGTGCCAGCAGCGTAGCGACGGCCCAGAGGGGCTACACCTTC
TRBJ1-5 TRBV5-8 TRBD1 CASRPGDRADQPQHF TGTGCCAGCAGACCTGGGGACAGGGCTGATCAGCCCCAGCATTTT
TRBJ1-3 TRBV7-8 - CASSGQRHSGNTIYF TGTGCCAGCAGCGGACAGAGACACTCTGGAAACACCATATATTTT
TRBJ1-2 TRBV5-4 - CASSLERGTGYGYTF TGTGCCAGCAGCTTGGAGCGCGGGACCGGCTATGGCTACACCTTC
TRBJ1-5 TRBV5-1 TRBD1 CASRPGTDYQPQHF TGCGCCAGCAGACCCGGGACAGATTATCAGCCCCAGCATTTT
TRBJ2-1 TRBV5-6 TRBD2 CASSPGGRYNEQFF TGTGCCAGCAGCCCGGGAGGGCGCTACAATGAGCAGTTCTTC
TRBJ1-5 TRBV19 - CASSIRAGNNQPQHF TGTGCCAGTAGTATACGGGCAGGGAATAATCAGCCCCAGCATTTT
TRBJ1-1 TRBV7-9 - CASSLARQGNTEAFF TGTGCCAGCAGCTTAGCGCGGCAGGGGAACACTGAAGCTTTCTTT
TRBJ2-3 TRBV4-2 - CASSQDSTNTQYF TGTGCCAGCAGCCAAGATTCGACTAATACGCAGTATTTT
TRBJ2-5 TRBV19 TRBD2 CASSRAGVETQYF TGTGCCAGTAGTAGAGCGGGGGTCGAGACCCAGTACTTC
TRBJ1-1 TRBV4-2 - CASSQESLKLLF TGTGCCAGCAGCCAAGAAAGTCTGAAGCTTCTCTTT
TRBJ1-2 TRBV19 TRBD1 CASSTGDRDEYGYTF TGTGCCAGTAGTACCGGCGACAGGGATGAGTATGGCTACACCTTC
TRBJ2-1 TRBV5-1 - CASSWDTNNEQFF TGCGCCAGCAGCTGGGACACCAACAATGAGCAGTTCTTC
TRBJ2-7 TRBV6-1 - CASSEMQFYEQYF TGTGCCAGCAGTGAAATGCAGTTCTACGAGCAGTACTTC
TRBJ2-7 TRBV27 - CASSQGVTYEQYF TGTGCCAGCAGCCAAGGGGTCACCTACGAGCAGTACTTC
TRBJ1-1 TRBV7-9 - CASSHDQGNTEAFF TGTGCCAGCAGCCATGACCAGGGTAACACTGAAGCTTTCTTT
TRBJ2-7 TRBV7-8 TRBD2 CASSSTSSGSPYEQYF TGTGCCAGCAGCTCCACCTCCAGCGGGAGTCCCTACGAGCAGTACTTC
TRBJ2-7 TRBV7-2 TRBD1 CASSLRSGQGAYEQYF TGTGCCAGCAGCTTAAGATCTGGACAGGGGGCTTACGAGCAGTACTTC
TRBJ2-2 TRBV7-8 TRBD2 CASSAGTTDTGELFF TGTGCCAGCAGCGCCGGGACTACGGACACCGGGGAGCTGTTTTTT
TRBJ1-6 TRBV19 - CASSGQIYNSPLHF TGTGCCAGTAGCGGACAGATCTATAATTCACCCCTCCACTTT
TRBJ1-2 TRBV6-5 - CASRTWASSHGYTF TGTGCCAGCAGAACCTGGGCTTCATCCCATGGCTACACCTTC